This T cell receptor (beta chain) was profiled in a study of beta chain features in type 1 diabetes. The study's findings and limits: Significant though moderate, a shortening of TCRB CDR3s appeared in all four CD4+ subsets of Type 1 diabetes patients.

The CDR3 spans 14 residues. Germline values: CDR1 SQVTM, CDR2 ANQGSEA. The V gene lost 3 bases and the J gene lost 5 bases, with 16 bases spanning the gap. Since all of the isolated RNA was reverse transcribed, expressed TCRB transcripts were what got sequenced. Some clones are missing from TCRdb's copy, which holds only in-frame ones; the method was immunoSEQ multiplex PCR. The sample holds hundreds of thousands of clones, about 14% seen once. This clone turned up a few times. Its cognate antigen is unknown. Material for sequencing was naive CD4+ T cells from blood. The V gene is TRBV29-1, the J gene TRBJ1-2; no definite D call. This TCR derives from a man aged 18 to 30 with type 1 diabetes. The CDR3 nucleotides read TGCAGCGTTGACCGGATAGGTGGGAAATATGGCTACACCTTC. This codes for CSVDRIGGKYGYTF.